This T cell receptor beta chain was profiled in a study of shared clonotypes between healthy human individuals. General study findings and limits: The generation probabilities recorded for non-shared clonotypes fell below those of clonotypes shared by all four donors.

This clone has just a few counts. Its antigen is currently unknown. Original analysis: Junction-only sequences without quality scores were provided by ImmunoSEQ, so filtering was different. Here immunoSEQ multiplex PCR was the method, and the copy in TCRdb shows in-frame clones only, minus some. Clone size and V and J calls were adopted from that table, with D and trimming inferred from the DNA. Among some 1,100,000 clones listed, around 78% were seen once. V lost 7 bases and J lost 2, with 12 bases in between. Germline CDR1 is MDHEN and CDR2 is SYDVKM. This CDR3 contains 14 residues. The clonotype comes from a young man in good health. Some clones in this sample may be carry-over from other donors' samples. The rearrangement uses TRBV28 and TRBJ2-1; D is possibly TRBD2 (5 bases). The material sequenced was memory CD4+ T cells from PBMCs. As for subset: CD45RA-negative fraction. CDR3 protein: CASTVDFTYNEQFF. For the CDR3, the DNA is TGTGCCAGCACGGTGGACTTTACCTACAATGAGCAGTTCTTC.